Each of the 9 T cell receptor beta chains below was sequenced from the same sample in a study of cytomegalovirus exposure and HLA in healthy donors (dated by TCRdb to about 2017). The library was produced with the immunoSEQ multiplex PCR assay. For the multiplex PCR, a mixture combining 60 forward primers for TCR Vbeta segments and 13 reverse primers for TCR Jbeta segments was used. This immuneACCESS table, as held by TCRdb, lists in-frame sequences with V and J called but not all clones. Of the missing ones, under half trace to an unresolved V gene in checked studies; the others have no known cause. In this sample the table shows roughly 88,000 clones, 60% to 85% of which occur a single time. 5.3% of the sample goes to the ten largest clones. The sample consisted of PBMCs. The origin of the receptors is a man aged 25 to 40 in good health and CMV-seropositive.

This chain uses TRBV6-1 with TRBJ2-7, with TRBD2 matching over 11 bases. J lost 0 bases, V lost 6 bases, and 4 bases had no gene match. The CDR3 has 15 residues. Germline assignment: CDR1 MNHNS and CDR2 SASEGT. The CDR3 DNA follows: TGTGCCAGCAGCTGGGGACTAGCGGCCTCCTACGAGCAGTACGTC. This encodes CASSWGLAASYEQYV.

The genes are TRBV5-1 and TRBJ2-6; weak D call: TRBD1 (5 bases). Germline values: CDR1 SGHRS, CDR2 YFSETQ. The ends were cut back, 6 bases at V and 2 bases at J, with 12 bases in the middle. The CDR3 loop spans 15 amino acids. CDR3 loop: CASTWEGAGANVLTF. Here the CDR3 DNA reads TGCGCCAGCACCTGGGAAGGGGCTGGGGCCAACGTCCTGACTTTC.

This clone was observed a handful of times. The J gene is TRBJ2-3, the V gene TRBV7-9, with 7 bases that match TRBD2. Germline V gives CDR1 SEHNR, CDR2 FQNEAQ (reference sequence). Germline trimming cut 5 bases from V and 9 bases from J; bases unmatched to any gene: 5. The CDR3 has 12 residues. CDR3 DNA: TGTGCCAGCAGCGGGGAGGGTACGACGCAGTATTTT. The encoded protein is CASSGEGTTQYF. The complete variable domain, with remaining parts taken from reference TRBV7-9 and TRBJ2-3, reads DTGVSQNPRHKITKRGQNVTFRCDPISEHNRLYWYRQTLGQGPEFLTYFQNEAQLEKSRLLSDRFSAERPKGSFSTLEIQRTEQGDSAMYLCASSGEGTTQYFGPGTRLTVL.

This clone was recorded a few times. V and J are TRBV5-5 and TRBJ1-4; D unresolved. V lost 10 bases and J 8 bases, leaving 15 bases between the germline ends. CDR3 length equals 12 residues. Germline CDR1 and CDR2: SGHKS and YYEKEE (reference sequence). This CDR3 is CACQRGKEKLFF. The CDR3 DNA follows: TGTGCCTGCCAGAGAGGGAAAGAAAAACTGTTTTTT. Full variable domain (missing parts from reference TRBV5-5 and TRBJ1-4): DAGVTQSPTHLIKTRGQQVTLRCSPISGHKSVSWYQQVLGQGPQFIFQYYEKEERGRGNFPDRFSARQFPNYSSELNVNALLLGDSALYLCACQRGKEKLFFGSGTQLSVL.

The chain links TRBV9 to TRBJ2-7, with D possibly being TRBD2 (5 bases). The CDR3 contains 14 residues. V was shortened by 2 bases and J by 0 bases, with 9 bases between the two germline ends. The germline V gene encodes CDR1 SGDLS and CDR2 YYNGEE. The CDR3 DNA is TGTGCCAGCAGCGTCGAAGAGGGCTCCTACGAGCAGTACTTC. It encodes CASSVEEGSYEQYF.

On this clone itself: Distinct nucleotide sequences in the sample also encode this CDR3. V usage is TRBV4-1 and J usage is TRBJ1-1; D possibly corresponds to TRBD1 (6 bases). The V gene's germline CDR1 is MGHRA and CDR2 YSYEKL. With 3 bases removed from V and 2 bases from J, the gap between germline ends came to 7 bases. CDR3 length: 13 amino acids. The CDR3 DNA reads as TGCGCCAGCAGCCAGACAGGAAACACTGAAGCTTTCTTT. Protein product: CASSQTGNTEAFF.

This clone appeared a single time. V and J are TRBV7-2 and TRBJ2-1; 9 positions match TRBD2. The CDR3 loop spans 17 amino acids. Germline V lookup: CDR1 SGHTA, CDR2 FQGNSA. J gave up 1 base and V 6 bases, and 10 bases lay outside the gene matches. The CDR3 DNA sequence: TGTGCCAGCAGACAACGTACTAGCGGGCTTTCCTACAATGAGCAGTTCTTC. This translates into CASRQRTSGLSYNEQFF. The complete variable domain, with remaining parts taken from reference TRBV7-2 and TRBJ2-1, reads GAGVSQSPSNKVTEKGKDVELRCDPISGHTALYWYRQSLGQGLEFLIYFQGNSAPDKSGLPSDRFSAERTGGSVSTLTIQRTQQEDSAVYLCASRQRTSGLSYNEQFFGPGTRLTVL.

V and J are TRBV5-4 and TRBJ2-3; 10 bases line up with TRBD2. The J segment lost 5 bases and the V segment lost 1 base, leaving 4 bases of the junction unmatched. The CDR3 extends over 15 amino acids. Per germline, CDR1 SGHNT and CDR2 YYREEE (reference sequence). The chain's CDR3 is CASSLITSGKDTQYF. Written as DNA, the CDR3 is TGTGCCAGCAGCTTGATAACTAGCGGGAAAGATACGCAGTATTTT.

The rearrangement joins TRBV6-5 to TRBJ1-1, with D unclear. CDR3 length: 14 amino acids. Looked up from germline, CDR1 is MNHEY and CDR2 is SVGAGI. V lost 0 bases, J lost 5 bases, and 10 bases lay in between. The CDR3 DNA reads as TGTGCCAGCAGTTACTCTTTTCGGTGGACTGAAGCTTTCTTT. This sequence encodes CASSYSFRWTEAFF.